The 30 T cell receptor beta chains in this list originate from one sample, sequenced in a study of identical twins. MiXCR, run by TCRdb on the 5' RACE reads, gives a single entry per CDR3 protein. The table has approximately 1.8 million distinct CDR3 sequences, about 32% seen once. The specimen sequenced was cord blood. These receptors were collected from a newborn girl in good health.

This chain uses TRBV20-1 with TRBJ1-5, with 7 bases matching TRBD1. CDR1 DFQATT and CDR2 SNEGSKA come from the germline V gene (reference sequence). Losses at the gene ends were 3 bases for V and 3 bases for J; bases not matched to a gene: 2. This CDR3 region has 13 residues. The DNA of the CDR3 is TGCAGTGCTAGCGGACAGGACAATCAGCCCCAGCATTTT. Translated: CSASGQDNQPQHF.

This clonotype has more than one count but fewer than ten. The genes are TRBV11-2 and TRBJ1-2; 8 bases are a match to TRBD1. There are 15 residues in the CDR3. V shed 0 bases, J shed 6 bases, and the junction held 6 bases outside the gene matches. Germline loops: CDR1 SGHAT, CDR2 FQNNGV. The CDR3 DNA sequence: TGTGCCAGCAGCTTAGACCTAGACAGGGGCGATGGCTACACCTTC. Translated: CASSLDLDRGDGYTF.

This rearrangement joins TRBV12-3 or TRBV12-4 to TRBJ1-4; no clear D gene. V lost 3 bases and J 5 bases, leaving 16 bases between the germline ends. This CDR3 is 16 amino acids long. The CDR3 protein is CASSFGVSILNEKLFF. CDR3 coding DNA: TGTGCCAGCAGTTTTGGGGTTTCCATTTTGAATGAAAAACTGTTTTTT.

In its sample, this clonotype was seen a few times. CDR3 residues: CSVVGTSGETQYF. In nucleotides, the CDR3 is TGCAGCGTTGTTGGGACTAGCGGGGAGACCCAGTACTTC. This chain uses TRBV29-1 with TRBJ2-5; 12 positions agree with TRBD2. The CDR3 loop spans 13 amino acids. The ends lost 4 bases at V and 5 bases at J; junction bases unmatched: 2. CDR1 SQVTM and CDR2 ANQGSEA come from the germline V gene.

The chain joins TRBV10-3 to TRBJ2-3; D ambiguous. There are 13 residues in the CDR3. V lost 8 bases, J lost 6 bases, and 15 bases lay in between. Germline V CDR1 and CDR2: ENHRY, SYGVKD. The CDR3 protein is CAIGFTAEDTQYF. The DNA for the CDR3 is TGTGCCATCGGCTTTACGGCGGAGGATACGCAGTATTTT.

Written as DNA, the CDR3 is TGTGCCTGGACCCCCTTCGGGGCCCCCTACGAGCAGTACTTC. Residues: CAWTPFGAPYEQYF. The J gene is TRBJ2-7, the V gene TRBV30; D may match TRBD1 or TRBD2 (5 bases each). V lost 4 bases, J lost 2 bases, and 15 bases lay in between. This CDR3 is 14 amino acids long. Germline CDR1 is GTSNPN and CDR2 is SVGIG (reference sequence).

CDR3 amino acids: CASRPSGVIDEQYF. The DNA of the CDR3 is TGTGCCAGCAGGCCCAGCGGGGTGATCGATGAGCAGTACTTC. The chain recombines TRBV27 with TRBJ2-5; TRBD2 matches 7 bases. Germline V gives CDR1 MNHEY, CDR2 SMNVEV (reference sequence). This CDR3 spans 14 amino acids. The trim removed 6 bases at V and 11 bases at J, leaving 15 bases unmatched.

The chain carries TRBV6-5 and TRBJ2-7; a weak D match, TRBD2 (5 bases). Germline values: CDR1 MNHEY, CDR2 SVGAGI. V was shortened by 1 base and J by 2 bases, with 9 bases between the two germline ends. This CDR3 has 14 residues. CDR3 sequence (DNA): TGTGCCAGCAGTTACTACAGCGGACCCTACGAGCAGTACTTC. Translation gives CASSYYSGPYEQYF.

In the case of this clonotype: This may arise from a read error, as a much more abundant clone is one base away. This rearrangement joins TRBV5-1 to TRBJ2-4, with a tentative D call TRBD1 (5 bases). The DNA matches TRBJ2-7 better at its end, which makes the J call doubtful. CDR1 is SGHRS and CDR2 is YFSETQ in the germline V gene. The length of the CDR3 is 19 residues. The CDR3 DNA follows: TGCGCCGGCAGCTTACCGGCCGAACCGGCCGAACAGGATCATTACGAGCAGTACTTC. Its protein is CAGSLPAEPAEQDHYEQYF.

V usage is TRBV20-1 and J usage is TRBJ1-1; tentative D call: TRBD1 (5 bases). The germline gives CDR1 DFQATT, CDR2 SNEGSKA (reference sequence). The CDR3 extends over 15 amino acids. With 6 bases removed from V and 6 bases from J, the gap between germline ends came to 23 bases. The CDR3 loop reads CSAPRPGTWGAEAFF. CDR3 DNA sequence: TGCAGTGCCCCCCGACCCGGGACTTGGGGGGCTGAAGCTTTCTTT.

This chain uses TRBV20-1 with TRBJ1-1, with unresolved D. V lost 7 bases to trimming and J lost 4 bases, with 7 bases between them. Germline V CDR1 and CDR2: DFQATT, SNEGSKA (reference sequence). This CDR3 spans 10 amino acids. CDR3: CSGGSTEAFF. The CDR3 DNA reads TGCAGTGGAGGGAGCACTGAAGCTTTCTTT.

This chain joins TRBV28 and TRBJ2-1, with 12 bases matching TRBD2. Germline V gene data show CDR1 as MDHEN and CDR2 as SYDVKM. This CDR3 is built from 15 residues. Unmatched junction bases numbered 11, after V lost 11 bases and J lost 6 bases. CDR3 nucleotide sequence: TGTGCCGTAAAGTGGACTAGCGGGGAAATCAATGAGCAGTTCTTC. Protein: CAVKWTSGEINEQFF.

This clonotype has at least ten counts. The chain is built from TRBV29-1 and TRBJ2-1; D tentatively reads TRBD1 or TRBD2 (6 bases each). The CDR3 is 14 residues long. Germline loops: CDR1 SQVTM, CDR2 ANQGSEA. The V and J ends lost 7 bases and 3 bases respectively, with 16 bases between them. In nucleotides, the CDR3 is TGCAGCGCCTCAAACGGGGGCAGCTACAATGAGCAGTTCTTC. This translates into CSASNGGSYNEQFF.

This chain uses TRBV5-8 with TRBJ2-5, with D maybe TRBD1 (6 bases). V was pared by 3 bases and J by 11 bases, with 26 bases between. CDR3 length: 16 amino acids. Looked up from germline, CDR1 is SGHTS and CDR2 is YDEGEE. CDR3 bases: TGTGCCAGCAGCTGGGGGCGCTCCAGGGGTTACAATGAGCAGTACTTC. This codes for CASSWGRSRGYNEQYF.

The rearrangement links TRBV6-1 to TRBJ2-2; D is uncertain. The germline V gene encodes CDR1 MNHNS and CDR2 SASEGT. This CDR3 region has 14 residues. Deletions cut 7 bases from V and 1 base from J, with 10 bases between. The CDR3 reads CASTASLNTGELFF. The CDR3 coding sequence is TGTGCCAGCACCGCTAGTCTGAACACCGGGGAGCTGTTTTTT.

The V call is TRBV6-2 or TRBV6-3, the J call TRBJ1-6, with D hard to call. CDR1 MNHEY and CDR2 SVGEGT come from the germline V gene. V gave up 0 bases and J gave up 6 bases, with 6 bases separating them. The CDR3 covers 14 residues. CDR3 nucleotide sequence: TGTGCCAGCAGTTACTCAGCGCTTAATTCACCCCTCCACTTT. It codes for CASSYSALNSPLHF.

This clonotype came up a few times. The chain carries TRBV28 and TRBJ2-7; 8 bases line up with TRBD2. Germline-derived CDR1 and CDR2 are MDHEN and SYDVKM. This CDR3 is built from 15 residues. J gave up 3 bases and V 6 bases, and 10 bases lay outside the gene matches. The CDR3 DNA sequence: TGTGCCAGCAGCTCGAGCGGGAGAAGGCTCTACGAGCAGTACTTC. Translation gives CASSSSGRRLYEQYF.

This clonotype has only a few counts. The V gene is TRBV7-7, the J gene TRBJ2-3; either TRBD1 or TRBD2 may fit D (5 bases each). Germline V gene data show CDR1 as SSHAT and CDR2 as FNYEAQ (reference sequence). The CDR3 is 11 amino acids. The ends were cut back, 4 bases at V and 8 bases at J, with 7 bases in the middle. The CDR3 DNA reads as TGTGCCAGCAGCTGGGGGAGTACGCAGTATTTT. Its translation is CASSWGSTQYF.

The CDR3 DNA reads TGTGCCAGCAGCCCCCCTCCTTCGCAGGCCCAAACAGATACGCAGTATTTT. Protein: CASSPPPSQAQTDTQYF. The chain recombines TRBV12-3 or TRBV12-4 with TRBJ2-3; D is undetermined. Trimming pared 6 bases from V and 3 bases from J, leaving 22 bases between. The CDR3 loop spans 17 amino acids.

This clonotype was counted only a few times. CDR3 residues: CASSLSASLMSYEQYF. The CDR3 DNA reads as TGTGCCAGCAGTTTATCGGCTAGCCTGATGTCCTACGAGCAGTACTTC. V is TRBV27 and J is TRBJ2-7; possibly TRBD2 for D (5 bases). Germline V lookup: CDR1 MNHEY, CDR2 SMNVEV (reference sequence). V was cut by 0 bases and J by 1 base, with 13 bases left in between. The length of the CDR3 is 16 residues.

The rearrangement joins TRBV20-1 to TRBJ2-1; D uncertain. The CDR3 has 14 amino acids. Germline loops: CDR1 DFQATT, CDR2 SNEGSKA (reference sequence). Trimming removed 3 bases at V and 8 bases at J, with 17 bases between. CDR3: CSASLPLGSDEQFF. For the CDR3, the DNA is TGCAGTGCTAGCCTCCCCCTAGGTTCGGATGAGCAGTTCTTC.

This clonotype was seen only once. This chain uses TRBV28 with TRBJ1-2, with no clear D. CDR3 length: 13 residues. The V end was cut by 2 bases, the J end by 9 bases, with 13 bases between. The germline V gene has CDR1 MDHEN and CDR2 SYDVKM. CDR3 residues: CASSLGEVNSYTF. Written as DNA, the CDR3 is TGTGCCAGCAGTTTAGGGGAGGTCAATAGCTACACCTTC.

The CDR3 DNA is TGTGCCAGCAGTGTAAGACTAGTGGCGTCGAATGAGCAGTTCTTC. Encoded protein: CASSVRLVASNEQFF. This chain links TRBV28 with TRBJ2-1; a possible D gene is TRBD2 (6 bases). Germline V gene data show CDR1 as MDHEN and CDR2 as SYDVKM. Trimming pared 5 bases from V and 7 bases from J, leaving 18 bases between. The CDR3 consists of 15 residues.

The chain recombines TRBV3-1 with TRBJ2-3, with TRBD2 matching over 13 bases. The CDR3 has 16 residues. The trim removed 5 bases at V and 2 bases at J, leaving 4 bases unmatched. Germline CDR1 reads LGHDT; CDR2 reads YNNKEL (reference sequence). As DNA, the CDR3 is TGTGCCAGCAGCGCCGGGACTAGCGGGGTCACAGATACGCAGTATTTT. Residues: CASSAGTSGVTDTQYF.

In this sample, this clonotype turned up a few times. The V gene is TRBV7-9, the J gene TRBJ2-5; D remains ambiguous. With 2 bases removed from V and 2 bases from J, the gap between germline ends came to 15 bases. The CDR3 is made up of 16 amino acids. The germline V gene has CDR1 SEHNR and CDR2 FQNEAQ (reference sequence). The CDR3 nucleotides read TGTGCCAGCAGCTTACGGCGCCTAACAGAACAAGAGACCCAGTACTTC. Protein product: CASSLRRLTEQETQYF.

This clonotype appeared a few times. The rearrangement joins TRBV20-1 to TRBJ2-4; 11 bases match TRBD2. Germline V lookup: CDR1 DFQATT, CDR2 SNEGSKA (reference sequence). There are 13 residues in the CDR3. The J segment lost 8 bases and the V segment lost 6 bases, leaving 6 bases of the junction unmatched. The CDR3 nucleotides are TGCAGTGCGCCTACTAGCGGGAGTTACATTCAGTACTTC. This codes for CSAPTSGSYIQYF.

DNA for the CDR3: TGTGCCAGCAGCCAAGTCAGACTGCTTCGGGGCACTGAAGCTTTCTTT. Translating it yields CASSQVRLLRGTEAFF. The chain links TRBV3-1 to TRBJ1-1; D is unresolved. The CDR3 is made up of 16 amino acids. The V end lost 1 base, the J end lost 4 bases, and 16 bases lay between the germline ends. Germline CDR1 LGHDT, CDR2 YNNKEL (reference sequence).

The V call is TRBV2, the J call TRBJ1-4; 9 bases are a match to TRBD1. V gave up 7 bases and J gave up 6 bases; unmatched junction bases: 9. This CDR3 contains 15 residues. Per the germline V gene, CDR1 is SNHLY and CDR2 is FYNNEI. CDR3: CASILSGTGYEKLFF. In DNA, the CDR3 is TGTGCCAGCATATTGTCCGGGACAGGGTATGAAAAACTGTTTTTT. The whole variable domain, filled in from reference TRBV2 and TRBJ1-4, reads EPEVTQTPSHQVTQMGQEVILRCVPISNHLYFYWYRQILGQKVEFLVSFYNNEISEKSEIFDDQFSVERPDGSNFTLKIRSTKLEDSAMYFCASILSGTGYEKLFFGSGTQLSVL.

The chain employs TRBV2 and TRBJ2-1, with TRBD2 matching over 7 bases. The CDR3 extends over 18 amino acids. CDR1 and CDR2 from the germline V gene are SNHLY and FYNNEI. V was pared by 7 bases and J by 0 bases, with 15 bases of the junction left unmatched. This chain's CDR3 is CASNPGTTGPLSYNEQFF. In DNA form, the CDR3 reads TGTGCCAGCAACCCCGGGACTACAGGTCCCCTCTCCTACAATGAGCAGTTCTTC.

The chain recombines TRBV5-1 with TRBJ2-5, with TRBD2 identical over 7 bases. The CDR3 spans 15 residues. Germline assignment: CDR1 SGHRS and CDR2 YFSETQ. V lost 5 bases, J lost 2 bases, and 9 bases stayed unmatched. CDR3 loop: CASRQGRGLQETQYF. The CDR3 DNA reads TGCGCCAGCAGACAAGGGCGGGGACTACAAGAGACCCAGTACTTC.